These 14 T cell receptor beta chains were all obtained from the same sample, sequenced in a study of shared clonotypes between healthy human individuals. Measured with immunoSEQ multiplex PCR; TCRdb has only the in-frame clones, and not every one. The profile shows about 1 million clones, around 74% of them singletons. The sequenced sample was memory CD4+ T cells sorted from blood. The sample's subset: CD45RA-negative fraction. All receptors come from a man between 18 and 29 years old in good health.

Notes on this clone: This same CDR3 is encoded by further DNA sequences in the sample. The rearrangement uses TRBV18 and TRBJ2-2; 7 nucleotides line up with TRBD2. The J segment lost 6 bases and the V segment lost 0 bases, leaving 1 base of the junction unmatched. Germline V gives CDR1 KGHSH, CDR2 LQKENI. This CDR3 has 14 residues. CDR3 sequence reads: CASSPPSGAGELFF. The CDR3 nucleotides are TGTGCCAGCTCACCACCGAGCGGGGCCGGGGAGCTGTTTTTT. Full variable domain (outside the CDR3, taken from reference TRBV18 and TRBJ2-2): NAGVMQNPRHLVRRRGQEARLRCSPMKGHSHVYWYRQLPEEGLKFMVYLQKENIIDESGMPKERFSAEFPKEGPSILRIQQVVRGDSAAYFCASSPPSGAGELFFGEGSRLTVL.

A word on this clone: Other DNA sequences from this sample encode an identical CDR3 as well. The chain recombines TRBV10-3 with TRBJ2-5; D gene unclear. The length of the CDR3 is 13 residues. V was shortened by 0 bases and J by 4 bases, with 6 bases between the two germline ends. CDR1 and CDR2 (germline): ENHRY, SYGVKD. As DNA, the CDR3 is TGTGCCATCAGTGAGTCCCCGAGAGAGACCCAGTACTTC. Its translation is CAISESPRETQYF.

This chain uses TRBV6-1 with TRBJ1-1; a weak D match, TRBD1 (5 bases). Deletions cut 4 bases from V and 4 bases from J, with 16 bases between. The CDR3 loop spans 15 amino acids. Germline lookup yields CDR1 MNHNS and CDR2 SASEGT. This CDR3 is CASSGGRGWGTEAFF. CDR3 in DNA: TGTGCCAGCAGTGGGGGGAGGGGATGGGGCACTGAAGCTTTCTTT.

V gene TRBV4-2 combines with J gene TRBJ1-2; 9 nucleotides line up with TRBD1. There are 13 residues in the CDR3. The V and J ends lost 4 bases and 5 bases, in that order; junction bases with no gene match: 2. The germline CDR1 and CDR2 sequences are LGHNA and YNFKEQ. In nucleotides, the CDR3 is TGTGCCAGCAGCCCACAGGGGGCTTATGGCTACACCTTC. It codes for CASSPQGAYGYTF.

The chain carries TRBV5-1 and TRBJ2-2, with D perhaps TRBD1 (5 bases). Germline assignment: CDR1 SGHRS and CDR2 YFSETQ. The V and J ends lost 4 bases and 2 bases respectively, with 9 bases between them. The CDR3 is 14 amino acids. In DNA, the CDR3 is TGCGCCAGCAGCGTCGACAGCAACACCGGGGAGCTGTTTTTT. Translation gives CASSVDSNTGELFF.

CDR3 sequence (DNA): TGTGCCACGGACAGCCGCCGTAAGATTAGCACAGATACGCAGTATTTT. Its protein product is CATDSRRKISTDTQYF. J is TRBJ2-3 and V is TRBV28, with D tentatively TRBD1 (6 bases). CDR3 size: 16 residues. V dropped 10 bases and J dropped 0 bases, with 20 bases sitting between them. Looked up from germline, CDR1 is MDHEN and CDR2 is SYDVKM.

J is TRBJ2-3 and V is TRBV10-1, with no clear D. Trimming pared 4 bases from V and 0 bases from J, leaving 11 bases between. The V gene's germline CDR1 is WNHNN and CDR2 SYGVQD (reference sequence). CDR3 length: 15 amino acids. The CDR3 region is CASSGDGSSTDTQYF. The CDR3 coding sequence is TGCGCCAGCAGTGGCGACGGATCTAGCACAGATACGCAGTATTTT.

A few counts support this clone. The rearrangement links TRBV7-2 to TRBJ2-1; D is uncertain. The CDR3 is made up of 15 amino acids. Trimming cost V 1 base and J 2 bases, with 9 bases left between them. CDR1 and CDR2 (germline): SGHTA, FQGNSA. DNA of the CDR3: TGTGCCAGCAGCTTAGAAAAATCCACCTACAATGAGCAGTTCTTC. Its translation is CASSLEKSTYNEQFF.

The chain joins TRBV11-1 to TRBJ2-5; D possibly uses TRBD1 or TRBD2 (5 bases each). The V end was cut by 5 bases, the J end by 4 bases, with 11 bases between. CDR3 length: 13 residues. CDR1 is SGHAT, CDR2 FQDESV, per germline (reference sequence). CDR3 nucleotide sequence: TGTGCCAGCAGCCGAGGGGTCGGAGAGACCCAGTACTTC. Translation gives CASSRGVGETQYF.

V is TRBV7-2 and J is TRBJ2-5; TRBD2 aligns across 7 bases. V lost 0 bases, J lost 8 bases, and 12 bases stayed unmatched. The CDR3 has 16 amino acids. CDR1 is SGHTA and CDR2 is FQGNSA in the germline V gene. CDR3 amino acids: CASSLAGGGVAGTQYF. The CDR3 coding sequence is TGTGCCAGCAGCTTAGCGGGTGGTGGGGTAGCGGGCACCCAGTACTTC. The full variable domain, with the rest looked up from reference TRBV7-2 and TRBJ2-5, is GAGVSQSPSNKVTEKGKDVELRCDPISGHTALYWYRQSLGQGLEFLIYFQGNSAPDKSGLPSDRFSAERTGGSVSTLTIQRTQQEDSAVYLCASSLAGGGVAGTQYFGPGTRLLVL.

This clone was seen once. This chain connects TRBV6-1 to TRBJ1-4, with D unclear. Germline lookup yields CDR1 MNHNS and CDR2 SASEGT. Trimming took off 6 bases at V and 6 bases at J, with 17 bases between the two ends. This CDR3 region has 15 residues. The DNA for the CDR3 is TGTGCCAGCAGGAAGGATATATCCTGGGATGAAAAACTGTTTTTT. This encodes CASRKDISWDEKLFF.

This clone came up a few times. J is TRBJ1-6 and V is TRBV11-2, with TRBD1 identical over 12 bases. Looked up from germline, CDR1 is SGHAT and CDR2 is FQNNGV. The CDR3 is made up of 14 amino acids. The J segment lost 12 bases and the V segment lost 5 bases, leaving 5 bases of the junction unmatched. The DNA of the CDR3 is TGTGCCAGCAGCGTCGGGACAGGGGGCAAACCCCTCCACTTT. Encoded protein: CASSVGTGGKPLHF.

This clone came up once. The rearrangement links TRBV30 to TRBJ1-2; D is uncertain. Germline-derived CDR1 and CDR2 are GTSNPN and SVGIG (reference sequence). This CDR3 region has 12 residues. V lost 6 bases, J lost 2 bases, and 10 bases lay in between. CDR3 nucleotide sequence: TGTGCCTGCCAGGCGGGGAACTATGGCTACACCTTC. Amino acids: CACQAGNYGYTF.

The chain employs TRBV6-1 and TRBJ1-6; D is possibly TRBD1 (6 bases). This CDR3 contains 14 residues. The germline V gene encodes CDR1 MNHNS and CDR2 SASEGT. Trimming took 7 bases from V and 7 from J, leaving 14 bases between them. CDR3 loop: CASKNRDPNSPLHF. Written as DNA, the CDR3 is TGTGCCAGCAAGAACAGGGACCCCAATTCACCCCTCCACTTT.